This paragraph reports one TCR beta chain. Its antigen is undetermined. These data are taken from a study of cytomegalovirus exposure and HLA in healthy donors. Whole-study context: Falling in the Caucasian-associated ancestry cluster were 81% of under 450 genotyped donors.

V was cut by 3 bases and J by 7 bases, with 12 bases left in between. This CDR3 spans 12 amino acids. Germline V gene lookup returns CDR1 SQVTM and CDR2 ANQGSEA. Study-wide points: Rarity marked most TCR sequences, yet some public TCRs occurred in many donors.

The study ran its PCR with 60 Vbeta and 13 Jbeta primers. Sequencing used immunoSEQ multiplex PCR; TCRdb keeps in-frame clones, though not all of them. The sample yields about 110,000 clones, 76% seen once. This TCR derives from a man aged 30 to 45 in good health and CMV-seropositive. Sequencing input: PBMCs. The V gene is TRBV29-1, the J gene TRBJ1-2; tentatively, D is TRBD1 (6 bases). CDR3 protein: CSVEGEGGGYTF. In DNA, the CDR3 is TGCAGCGTTGAGGGAGAAGGGGGTGGCTACACCTTC.